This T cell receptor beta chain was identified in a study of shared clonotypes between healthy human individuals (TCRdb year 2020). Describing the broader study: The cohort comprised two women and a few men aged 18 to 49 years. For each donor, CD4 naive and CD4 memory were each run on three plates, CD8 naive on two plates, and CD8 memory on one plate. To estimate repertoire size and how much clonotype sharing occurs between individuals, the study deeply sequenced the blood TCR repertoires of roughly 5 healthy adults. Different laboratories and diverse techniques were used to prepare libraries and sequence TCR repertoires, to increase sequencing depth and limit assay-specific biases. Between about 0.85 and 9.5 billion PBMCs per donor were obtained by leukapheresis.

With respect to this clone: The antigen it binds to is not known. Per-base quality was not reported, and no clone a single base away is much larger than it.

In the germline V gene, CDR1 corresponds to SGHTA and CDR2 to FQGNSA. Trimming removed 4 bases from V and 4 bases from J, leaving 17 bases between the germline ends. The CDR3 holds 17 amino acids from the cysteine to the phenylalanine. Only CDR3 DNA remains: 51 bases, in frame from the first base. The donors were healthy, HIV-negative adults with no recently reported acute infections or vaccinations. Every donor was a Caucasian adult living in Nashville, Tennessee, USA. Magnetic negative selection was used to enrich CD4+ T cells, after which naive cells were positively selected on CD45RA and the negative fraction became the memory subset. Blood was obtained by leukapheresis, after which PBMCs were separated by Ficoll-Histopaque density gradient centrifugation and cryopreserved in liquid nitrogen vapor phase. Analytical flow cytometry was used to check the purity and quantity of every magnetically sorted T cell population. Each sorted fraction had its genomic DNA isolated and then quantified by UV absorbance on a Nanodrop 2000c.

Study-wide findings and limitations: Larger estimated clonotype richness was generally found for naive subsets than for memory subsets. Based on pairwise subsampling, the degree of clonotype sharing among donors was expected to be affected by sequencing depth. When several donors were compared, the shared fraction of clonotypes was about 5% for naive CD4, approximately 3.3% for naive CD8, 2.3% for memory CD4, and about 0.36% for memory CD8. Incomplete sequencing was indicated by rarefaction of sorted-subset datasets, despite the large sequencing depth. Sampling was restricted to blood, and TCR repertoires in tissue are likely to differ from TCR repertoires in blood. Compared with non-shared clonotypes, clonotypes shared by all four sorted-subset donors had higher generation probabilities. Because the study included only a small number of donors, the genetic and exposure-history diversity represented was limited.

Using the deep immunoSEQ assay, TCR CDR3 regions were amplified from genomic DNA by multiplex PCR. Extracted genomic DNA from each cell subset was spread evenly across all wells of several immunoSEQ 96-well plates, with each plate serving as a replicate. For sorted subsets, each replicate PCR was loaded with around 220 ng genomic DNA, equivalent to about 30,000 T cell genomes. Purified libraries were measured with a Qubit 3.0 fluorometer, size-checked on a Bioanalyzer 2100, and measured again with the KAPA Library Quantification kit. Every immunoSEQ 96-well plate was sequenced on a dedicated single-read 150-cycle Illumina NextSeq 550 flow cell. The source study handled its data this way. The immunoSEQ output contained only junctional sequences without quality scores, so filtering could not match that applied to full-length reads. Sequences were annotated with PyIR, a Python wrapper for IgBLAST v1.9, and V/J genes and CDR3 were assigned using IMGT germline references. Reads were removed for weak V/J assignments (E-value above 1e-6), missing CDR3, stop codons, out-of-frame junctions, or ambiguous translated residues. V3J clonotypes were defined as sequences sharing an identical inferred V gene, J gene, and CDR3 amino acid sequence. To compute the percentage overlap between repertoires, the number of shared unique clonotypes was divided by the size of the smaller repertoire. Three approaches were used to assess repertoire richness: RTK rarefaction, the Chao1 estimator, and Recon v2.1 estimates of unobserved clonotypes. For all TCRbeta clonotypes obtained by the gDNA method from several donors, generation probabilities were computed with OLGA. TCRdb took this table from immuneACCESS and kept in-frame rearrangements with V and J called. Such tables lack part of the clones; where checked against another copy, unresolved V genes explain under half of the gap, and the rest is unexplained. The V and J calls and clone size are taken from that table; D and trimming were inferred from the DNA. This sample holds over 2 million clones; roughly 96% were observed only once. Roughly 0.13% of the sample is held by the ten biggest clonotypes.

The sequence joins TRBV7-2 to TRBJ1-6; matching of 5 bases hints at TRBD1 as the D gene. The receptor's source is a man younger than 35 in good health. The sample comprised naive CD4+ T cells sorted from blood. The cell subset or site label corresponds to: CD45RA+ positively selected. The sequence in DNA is TGTGCCAGCAGCTATAAGCTGGTAGACAGTTATAATTCACCCCTCCACTTT. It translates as CASSYKLVDSYNSPLHF.